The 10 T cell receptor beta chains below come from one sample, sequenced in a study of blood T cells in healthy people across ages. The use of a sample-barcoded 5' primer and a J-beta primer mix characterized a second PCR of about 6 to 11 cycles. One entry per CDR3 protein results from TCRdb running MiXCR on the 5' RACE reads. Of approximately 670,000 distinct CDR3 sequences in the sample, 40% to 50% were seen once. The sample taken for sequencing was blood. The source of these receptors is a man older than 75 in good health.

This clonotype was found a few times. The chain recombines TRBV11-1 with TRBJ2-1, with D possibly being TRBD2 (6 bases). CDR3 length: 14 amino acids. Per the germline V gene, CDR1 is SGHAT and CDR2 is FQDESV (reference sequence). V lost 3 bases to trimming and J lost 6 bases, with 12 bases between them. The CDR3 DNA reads TGTGCCAGCAGCTTTGGGGGAGGTTTCAATGAGCAGTTCTTC. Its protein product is CASSFGGGFNEQFF. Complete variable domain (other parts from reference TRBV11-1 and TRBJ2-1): EAEVAQSPRYKITEKSQAVAFWCDPISGHATLYWYRQILGQGPELLVQFQDESVVDDSQLPKDRFSAERLKGVDSTLKIQPAELGDSAMYLCASSFGGGFNEQFFGPGTRLTVL.

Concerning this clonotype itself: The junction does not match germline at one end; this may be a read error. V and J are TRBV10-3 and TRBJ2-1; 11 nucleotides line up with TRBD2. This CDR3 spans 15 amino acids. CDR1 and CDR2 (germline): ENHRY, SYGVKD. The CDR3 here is CAISESTSGNNEQFF. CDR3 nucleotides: TGTGCCATCAGTGAGTCGACTAGCGGGAACAACGAGCAGTTCTTC.

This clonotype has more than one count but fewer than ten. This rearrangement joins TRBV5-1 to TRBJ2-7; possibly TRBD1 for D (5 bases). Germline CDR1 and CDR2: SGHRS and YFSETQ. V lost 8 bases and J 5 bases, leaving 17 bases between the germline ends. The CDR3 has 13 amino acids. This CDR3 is CASSGPGMHEQYF. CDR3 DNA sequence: TGCGCCAGTTCCGGGCCAGGGATGCACGAGCAGTACTTC.

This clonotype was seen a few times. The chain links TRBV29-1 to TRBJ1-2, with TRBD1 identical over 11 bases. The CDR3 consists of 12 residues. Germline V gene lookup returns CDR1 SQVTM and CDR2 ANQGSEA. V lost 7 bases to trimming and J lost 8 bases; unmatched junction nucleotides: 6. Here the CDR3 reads CSAIGTGGGYTF. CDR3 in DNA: TGCAGCGCCATCGGGACAGGGGGAGGCTACACCTTC.

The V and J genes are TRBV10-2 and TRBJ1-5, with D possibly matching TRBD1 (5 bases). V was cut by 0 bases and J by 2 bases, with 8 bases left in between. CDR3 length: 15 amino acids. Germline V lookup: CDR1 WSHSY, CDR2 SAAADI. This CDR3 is CASSESRGGNQPQHF. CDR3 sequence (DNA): TGCGCCAGCAGTGAGTCGAGGGGAGGCAATCAGCCCCAGCATTTT.

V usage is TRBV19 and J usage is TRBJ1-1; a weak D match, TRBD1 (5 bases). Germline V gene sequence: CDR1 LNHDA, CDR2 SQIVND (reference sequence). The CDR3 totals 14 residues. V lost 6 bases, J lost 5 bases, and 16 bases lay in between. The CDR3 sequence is CASSPGWPPTEAFF. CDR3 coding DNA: TGTGCCAGTAGCCCAGGGTGGCCTCCTACTGAAGCTTTCTTT.

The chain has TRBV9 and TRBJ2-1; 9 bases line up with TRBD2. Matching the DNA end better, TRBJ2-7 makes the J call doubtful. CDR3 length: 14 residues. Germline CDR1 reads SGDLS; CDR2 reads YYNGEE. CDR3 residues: CASTVGGRGDEQYF. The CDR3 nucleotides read TGTGCCAGCACAGTTGGCGGGAGGGGCGATGAGCAGTACTTC.

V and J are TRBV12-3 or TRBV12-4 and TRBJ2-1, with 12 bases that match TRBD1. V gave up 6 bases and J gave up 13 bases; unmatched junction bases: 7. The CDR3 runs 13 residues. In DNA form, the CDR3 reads TGTGCCAGCAGCCGGGACAGGGGGCAGACCCAGTTCTTC. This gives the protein CASSRDRGQTQFF.

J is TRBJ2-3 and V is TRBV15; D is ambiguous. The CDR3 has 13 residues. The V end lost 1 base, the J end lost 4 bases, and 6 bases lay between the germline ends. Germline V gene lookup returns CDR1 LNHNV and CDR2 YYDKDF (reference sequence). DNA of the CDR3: TGTGCCACCAGCAGAGCCTCCTCAGATACGCAGTATTTT. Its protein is CATSRASSDTQYF.

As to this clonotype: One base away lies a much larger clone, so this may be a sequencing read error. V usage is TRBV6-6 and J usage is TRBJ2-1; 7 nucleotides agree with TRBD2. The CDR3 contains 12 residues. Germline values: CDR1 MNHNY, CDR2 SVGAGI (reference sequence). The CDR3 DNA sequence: TGTGTCAGCACCCAACTAGCGTCTGAGCAGTTCTTC. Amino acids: CVSTQLASEQFF.